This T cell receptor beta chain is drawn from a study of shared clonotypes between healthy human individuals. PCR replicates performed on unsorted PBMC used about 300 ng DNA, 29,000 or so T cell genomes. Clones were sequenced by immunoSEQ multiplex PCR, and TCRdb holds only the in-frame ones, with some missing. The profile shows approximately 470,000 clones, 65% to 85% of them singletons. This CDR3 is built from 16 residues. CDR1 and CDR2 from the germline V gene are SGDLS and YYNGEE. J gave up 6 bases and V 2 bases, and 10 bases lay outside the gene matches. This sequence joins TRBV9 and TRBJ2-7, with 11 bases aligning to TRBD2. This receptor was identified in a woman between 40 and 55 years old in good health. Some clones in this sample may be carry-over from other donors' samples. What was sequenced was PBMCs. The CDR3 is CASSVLALAGGSEQYF. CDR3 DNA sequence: TGTGCCAGCAGCGTTCTTGCGCTAGCGGGAGGTTCCGAGCAGTACTTC.